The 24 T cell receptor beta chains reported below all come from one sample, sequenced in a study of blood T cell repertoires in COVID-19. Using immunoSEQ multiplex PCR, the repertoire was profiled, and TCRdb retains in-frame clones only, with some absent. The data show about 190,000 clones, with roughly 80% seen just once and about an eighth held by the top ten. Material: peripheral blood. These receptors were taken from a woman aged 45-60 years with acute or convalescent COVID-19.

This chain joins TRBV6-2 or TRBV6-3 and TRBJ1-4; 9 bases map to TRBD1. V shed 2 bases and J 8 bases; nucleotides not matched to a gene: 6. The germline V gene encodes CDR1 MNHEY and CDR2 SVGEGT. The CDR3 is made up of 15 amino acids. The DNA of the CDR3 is TGTGCCAGCAGTTACACAACAGGGGGCTACGAAAAACTGTTTTTT. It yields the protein CASSYTTGGYEKLFF.

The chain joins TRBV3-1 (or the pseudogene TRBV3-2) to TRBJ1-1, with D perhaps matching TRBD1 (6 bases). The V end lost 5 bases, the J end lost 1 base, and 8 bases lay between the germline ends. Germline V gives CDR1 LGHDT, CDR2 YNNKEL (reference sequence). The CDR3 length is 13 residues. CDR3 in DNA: TGTGCCAGCAGCAAACAGGGGAACACTGAAGCTTTCTTT. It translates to CASSKQGNTEAFF.

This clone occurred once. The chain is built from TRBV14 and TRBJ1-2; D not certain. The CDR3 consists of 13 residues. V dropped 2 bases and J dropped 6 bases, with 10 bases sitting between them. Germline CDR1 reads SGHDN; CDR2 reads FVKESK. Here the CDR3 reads CASSQTRVDGYTF. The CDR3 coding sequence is TGTGCCAGCAGCCAAACGAGGGTCGATGGCTACACCTTC.

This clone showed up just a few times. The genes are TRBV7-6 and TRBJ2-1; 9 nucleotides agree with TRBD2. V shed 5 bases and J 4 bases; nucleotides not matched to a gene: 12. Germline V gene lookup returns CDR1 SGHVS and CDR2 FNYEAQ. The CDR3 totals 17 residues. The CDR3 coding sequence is TGTGCCAGCAGCCCGGGTAGCGGGGGCCGAAGTTACAATGAGCAGTTCTTC. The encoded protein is CASSPGSGGRSYNEQFF.

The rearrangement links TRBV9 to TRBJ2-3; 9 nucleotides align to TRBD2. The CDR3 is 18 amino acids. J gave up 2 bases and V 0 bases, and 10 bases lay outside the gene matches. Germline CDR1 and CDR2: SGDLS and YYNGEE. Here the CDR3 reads CASSVEGRASGITDTQYF. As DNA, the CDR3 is TGTGCCAGCAGCGTAGAGGGTAGGGCTAGCGGGATCACAGATACGCAGTATTTT.

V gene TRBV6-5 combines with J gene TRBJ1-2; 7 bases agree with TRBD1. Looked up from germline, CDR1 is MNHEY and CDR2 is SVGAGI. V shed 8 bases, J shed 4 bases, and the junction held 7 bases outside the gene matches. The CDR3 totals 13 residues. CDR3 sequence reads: CASHMGQTYGYTF. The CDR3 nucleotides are TGTGCCAGCCATATGGGACAGACCTATGGCTACACCTTC.

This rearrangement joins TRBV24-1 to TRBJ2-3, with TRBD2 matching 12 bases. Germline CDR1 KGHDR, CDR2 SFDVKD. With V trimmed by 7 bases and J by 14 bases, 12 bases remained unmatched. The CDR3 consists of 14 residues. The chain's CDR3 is CATSREGTSGLTYF. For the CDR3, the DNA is TGTGCCACCAGCCGAGAGGGGACTAGCGGGTTGACGTATTTT.

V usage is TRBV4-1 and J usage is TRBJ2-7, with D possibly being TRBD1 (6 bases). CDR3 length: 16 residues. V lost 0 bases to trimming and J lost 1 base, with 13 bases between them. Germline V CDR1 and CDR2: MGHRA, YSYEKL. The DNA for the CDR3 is TGCGCCAGCAGCCAAGATCGAGAACAGGGTTCCTACGAGCAGTACTTC. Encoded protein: CASSQDREQGSYEQYF.

The CDR3 loop is CASSIGQGYGTDTQYF. CDR3 DNA sequence: TGTGCCAGTAGTATAGGACAGGGGTACGGCACAGATACGCAGTATTTT. This sequence joins TRBV19 and TRBJ2-3; 8 bases fit TRBD1. This CDR3 contains 16 residues. Germline-derived CDR1 and CDR2 are LNHDA and SQIVND (reference sequence). Losses at the gene ends were 1 base for V and 1 base for J; bases not matched to a gene: 4.

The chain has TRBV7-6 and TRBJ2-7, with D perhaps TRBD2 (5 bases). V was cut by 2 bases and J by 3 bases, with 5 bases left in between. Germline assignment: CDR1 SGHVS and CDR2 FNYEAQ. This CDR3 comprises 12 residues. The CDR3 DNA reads TGTGCCAGCAGCTTACGGGGCTACGAGCAGTACTTC. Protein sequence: CASSLRGYEQYF. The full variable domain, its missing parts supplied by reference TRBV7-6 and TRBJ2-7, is GAGVSQSPRYKVTKRGQDVALRCDPISGHVSLYWYRQALGQGPEFLTYFNYEAQQDKSGLPNDRFSAERPEGSISTLTIQRTEQRDSAMYRCASSLRGYEQYFGPGTRLTVT.

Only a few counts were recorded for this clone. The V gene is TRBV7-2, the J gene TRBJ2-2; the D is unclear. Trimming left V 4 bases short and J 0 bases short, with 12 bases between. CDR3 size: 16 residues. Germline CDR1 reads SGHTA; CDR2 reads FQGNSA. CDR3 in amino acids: CASSSGRSSNTGELFF. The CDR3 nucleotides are TGTGCCAGCAGCTCCGGTAGAAGTTCGAACACCGGGGAGCTGTTTTTT.

CDR3 in DNA: TGTGCCAGCAGCTTAGCTAGACTAGCGGGAGTTGGATACAATGAGCAGTTCTTC. Residues: CASSLARLAGVGYNEQFF. The chain recombines TRBV7-6 with TRBJ2-1, with 12 bases aligning to TRBD2. The germline CDR1 and CDR2 sequences are SGHVS and FNYEAQ. The CDR3 runs 18 residues. Trimming cost V 0 bases and J 4 bases; bases outside gene matches: 7.

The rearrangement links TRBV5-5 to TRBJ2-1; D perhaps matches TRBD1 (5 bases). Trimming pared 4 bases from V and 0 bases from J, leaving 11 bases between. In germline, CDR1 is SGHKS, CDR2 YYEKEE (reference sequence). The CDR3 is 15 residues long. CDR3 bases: TGTGCCAGCAGCACCGACAGATACTCCTACAATGAGCAGTTCTTC. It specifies CASSTDRYSYNEQFF.

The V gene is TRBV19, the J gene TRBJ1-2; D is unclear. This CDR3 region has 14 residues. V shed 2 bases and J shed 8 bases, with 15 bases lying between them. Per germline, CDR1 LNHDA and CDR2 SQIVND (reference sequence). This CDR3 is CASSINWSDYGYTF. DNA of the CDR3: TGTGCCAGTAGTATAAACTGGAGTGATTACGGCTACACCTTC. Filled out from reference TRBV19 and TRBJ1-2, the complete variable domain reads DGGITQSPKYLFRKEGQNVTLSCEQNLNHDAMYWYRQDPGQGLRLIYYSQIVNDFQKGDIAEGYSVSREKKESFPLTVTSAQKNPTAFYLCASSINWSDYGYTFGSGTRLTVV.

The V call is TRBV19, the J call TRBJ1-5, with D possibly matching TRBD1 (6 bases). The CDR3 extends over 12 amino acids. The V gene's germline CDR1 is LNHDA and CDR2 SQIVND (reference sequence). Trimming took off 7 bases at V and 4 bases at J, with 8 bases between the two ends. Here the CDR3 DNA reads TGTGCCAGTACCCAGGGGAATCAGCCCCAGCATTTT. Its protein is CASTQGNQPQHF.

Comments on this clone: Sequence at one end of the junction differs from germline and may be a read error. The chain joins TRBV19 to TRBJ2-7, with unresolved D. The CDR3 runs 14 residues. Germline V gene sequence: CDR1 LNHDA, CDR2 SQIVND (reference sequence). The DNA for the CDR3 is TGTGCCAGTAGTATTGTGTCCGACTCCCACGAGCAGTACTTC. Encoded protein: CASSIVSDSHEQYF.

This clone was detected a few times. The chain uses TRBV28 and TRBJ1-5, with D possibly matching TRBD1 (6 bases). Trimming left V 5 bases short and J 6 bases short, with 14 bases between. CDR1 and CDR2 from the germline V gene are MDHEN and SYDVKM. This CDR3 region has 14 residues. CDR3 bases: TGTGCCAGCAGTCCTCCCAGGGGCCTTCAGCCCCAGCATTTT. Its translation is CASSPPRGLQPQHF.

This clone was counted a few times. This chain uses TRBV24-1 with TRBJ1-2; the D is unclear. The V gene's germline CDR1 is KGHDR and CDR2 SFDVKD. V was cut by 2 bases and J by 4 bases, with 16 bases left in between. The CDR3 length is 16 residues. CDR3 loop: CATSDSGGVYLYGYTF. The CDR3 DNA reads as TGTGCCACCAGTGATTCCGGCGGAGTGTATCTCTATGGCTACACCTTC.

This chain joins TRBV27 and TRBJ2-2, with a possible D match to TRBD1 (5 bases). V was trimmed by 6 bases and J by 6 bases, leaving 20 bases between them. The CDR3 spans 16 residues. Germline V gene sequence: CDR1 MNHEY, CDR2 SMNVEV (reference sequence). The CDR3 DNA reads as TGTGCCAGCAGCTACTACAGGACGGGTCAGCCCGGGGAGCTGTTTTTT. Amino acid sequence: CASSYYRTGQPGELFF.

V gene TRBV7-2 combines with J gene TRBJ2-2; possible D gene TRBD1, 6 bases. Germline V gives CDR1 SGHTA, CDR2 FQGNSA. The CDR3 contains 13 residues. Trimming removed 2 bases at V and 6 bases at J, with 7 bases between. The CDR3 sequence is CASSLNRAGELFF. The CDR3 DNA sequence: TGTGCCAGCAGCTTAAACAGGGCCGGGGAGCTGTTTTTT.

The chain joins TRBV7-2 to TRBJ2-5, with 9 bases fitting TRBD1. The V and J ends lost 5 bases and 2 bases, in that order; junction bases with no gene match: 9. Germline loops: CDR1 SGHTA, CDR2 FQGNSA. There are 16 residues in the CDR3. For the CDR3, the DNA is TGTGCCAGCAGCCTGCCTACAGGGGGCAAGCAAGAGACCCAGTACTTC. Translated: CASSLPTGGKQETQYF.

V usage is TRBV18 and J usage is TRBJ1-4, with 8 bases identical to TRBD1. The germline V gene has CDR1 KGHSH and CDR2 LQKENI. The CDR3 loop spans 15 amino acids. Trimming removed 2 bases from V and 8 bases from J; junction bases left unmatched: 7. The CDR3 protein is CASSPGAGGGEKLFF. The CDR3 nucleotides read TGTGCCAGCTCACCAGGGGCAGGGGGCGGCGAAAAACTGTTTTTT.

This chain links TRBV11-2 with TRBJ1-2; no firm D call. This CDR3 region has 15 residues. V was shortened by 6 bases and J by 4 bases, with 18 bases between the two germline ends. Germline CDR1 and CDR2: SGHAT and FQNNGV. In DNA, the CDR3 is TGTGCCAGCAGTTGGACGGAGCGGGGTAGCTATGGCTACACCTTC. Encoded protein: CASSWTERGSYGYTF.

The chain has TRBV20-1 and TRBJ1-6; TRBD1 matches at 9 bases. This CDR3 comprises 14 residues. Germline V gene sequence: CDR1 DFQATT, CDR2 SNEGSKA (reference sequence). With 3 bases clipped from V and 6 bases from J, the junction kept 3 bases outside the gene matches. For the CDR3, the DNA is TGCAGTGCTAGTAGACAGGGGGTTAATTCACCCCTCCACTTT. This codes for CSASRQGVNSPLHF.